These T cell receptor beta chains were read from a single sample in a study of follicular helper T cells after annual influenza vaccination. Clones were read by immunoSEQ multiplex PCR, and TCRdb kept only the in-frame ones, dropping some. This repertoire shows approximately 890 clones, roughly 90% found once; its top ten account for 4% to 5.5%. Specimen: CXCR5+ CD38+ circulating T follicular helper cells from blood, collected 7 days after influenza vaccination. The receptors originated from an adult who received the influenza vaccine. The CDR3 runs from the conserved cysteine through the conserved F or W. A D gene is named only where the DNA matches it firmly. Clone sizes are given selectively: once, few, many, or a class where the clone is expanded.

CASSLGVPVGADTQYF,TGTGCCAGCAGCTTAGGAGTTCCGGTAGGAGCAGATACGCAGTATTTT,TRBJ2-3,-,TRBV7-9,-
CASNGGDHRELFF,TGTGCCAGCAACGGGGGGGACCACCGGGAGCTGTTTTTT,TRBJ2-2,TRBD2,TRBV6-1,-
CASSLATGGGQETQYF,TGTGCCAGCAGCTTGGCGACAGGGGGAGGCCAAGAGACCCAGTACTTC,TRBJ2-5,TRBD1,TRBV7-9,-
CASSLWTSLGAGANVLTF,TGCGCCAGCAGCTTGTGGACTAGTCTTGGTGCGGGGGCCAACGTCCTGACTTTC,TRBJ2-6,TRBD2,TRBV5-1,-
CATSRDPLRDRGF,TGTGCCACCAGCAGAGACCCGCTCCGGGACAGGGGTTTT,TRBJ1-1,TRBD1,TRBV15,once
CASSLQQGTYEQYF,TGTGCCAGCAGTTTACAGCAGGGGACCTACGAGCAGTACTTC,TRBJ2-7,-,TRBV27,-
CASSSRTATDTQYF,TGTGCCAGCAGTTCTCGGACAGCCACAGATACGCAGTATTTT,TRBJ2-3,-,TRBV6-5,-
CASSVGGGRASIQYF,TGTGCCAGCAGCGTAGGAGGAGGGCGAGCAAGCATTCAGTACTTC,TRBJ2-4,-,TRBV9,-
CAISEEQVAQETQYF,TGTGCCATCAGTGAGGAACAAGTAGCTCAAGAGACCCAGTACTTC,TRBJ2-5,-,TRBV10-3,-
CASSPTLGEVDEQFF,TGCGCCAGCAGCCCAACCCTCGGGGAGGTCGATGAGCAGTTCTTC,TRBJ2-1,-,TRBV5-1,-
CARAGPTDTGELFF,TGTGCTAGGGCAGGGCCTACGGACACCGGGGAGCTGTTTTTT,TRBJ2-2,-,TRBV7-9,-
CASQPGQGLEQYF,TGTGCCAGCCAACCGGGACAGGGACTCGAGCAGTACTTC,TRBJ2-7,TRBD1,TRBV6-6,-
CASSRFGAGNQPQHF,TGTGCCAGCAGCCGCTTTGGGGCCGGGAATCAGCCCCAGCATTTT,TRBJ1-5,-,TRBV28,-
CASSRGAGDEQFF,TGCGCCAGCAGCCGCGGAGCGGGAGATGAGCAGTTCTTC,TRBJ2-1,TRBD2,TRBV5-1,-
CASSIGQGNPEAFF,TGTGCCAGTAGTATTGGGCAGGGTAACCCTGAAGCTTTCTTT,TRBJ1-1,-,TRBV19,-
CASSGQPNPGLARTDTQYF,TGTGCCAGCAGCGGTCAACCCAACCCCGGACTAGCGCGCACAGATACGCAGTATTTT,TRBJ2-3,TRBD2,TRBV9,once
CASSSPRGGEKLFF,TGTGCCAGCAGCTCCCCTAGGGGAGGCGAAAAACTGTTTTTT,TRBJ1-4,-,TRBV5-4,-
CSVSRSSGLARNIQYF,TGCAGCGTTTCCCGTTCTAGCGGATTAGCCAGAAACATTCAGTACTTC,TRBJ2-4,TRBD2,TRBV29-1,-
CASSPSLTGAEQFF,TGTGCCAGCAGTCCCTCCCTGACAGGGGCTGAGCAGTTCTTC,TRBJ2-1,TRBD1,TRBV7-2,-
CASSLPPDRVRNTIYF,TGTGCCAGCTCACTCCCTCCGGACAGGGTCAGGAACACCATATATTTT,TRBJ1-3,TRBD1,TRBV18,few
CASSTGGQETQYF,TGTGCCAGCAGTACAGGGGGGCAAGAGACCCAGTACTTC,TRBJ2-5,TRBD1,TRBV6-1,once
CASSLGGQGIGRETQYF,TGTGCCAGCAGCTTGGGGGGGCAGGGGATTGGGCGAGAGACCCAGTACTTC,TRBJ2-5,-,TRBV5-4,once
CASSATGTGPTGELFF,TGTGCCAGCAGCGCGACCGGGACAGGGCCCACCGGGGAGCTGTTTTTT,TRBJ2-2,TRBD1,TRBV11-2,-
CASRTSERGNSPLHF,TGTGCCAGCAGAACCTCCGAAAGAGGGAATTCACCCCTCCACTTT,TRBJ1-6,-,TRBV28,-
CASSPVISGTGGRTEAFF,TGTGCCAGCTCACCTGTGATTAGCGGAACAGGGGGGCGAACTGAAGCTTTCTTT,TRBJ1-1,TRBD1,TRBV18,-